This TCR beta chain was observed in a study of blood T cell repertoires in COVID-19. The V and J ends lost 3 bases and 0 bases respectively, with 12 bases between them. There are 15 residues in the CDR3. Germline V CDR1 and CDR2: DFQATT, SNEGSKA (reference sequence). Produced via immunoSEQ multiplex PCR; TCRdb's table is partial and in-frame only. Here the sample spans roughly 200,000 clones, about 83% being singletons. The origin of this receptor is a woman in her twenties or thirties with COVID-19, enrolled during active disease. The chain has TRBV20-1 and TRBJ1-5; TRBD1 is a possible D gene (5 bases). Sequencing was carried out using peripheral blood. This CDR3 reads CSASQGDYSNQPQHF. The CDR3 DNA reads as TGCAGTGCTAGTCAAGGGGACTATAGCAATCAGCCCCAGCATTTT.